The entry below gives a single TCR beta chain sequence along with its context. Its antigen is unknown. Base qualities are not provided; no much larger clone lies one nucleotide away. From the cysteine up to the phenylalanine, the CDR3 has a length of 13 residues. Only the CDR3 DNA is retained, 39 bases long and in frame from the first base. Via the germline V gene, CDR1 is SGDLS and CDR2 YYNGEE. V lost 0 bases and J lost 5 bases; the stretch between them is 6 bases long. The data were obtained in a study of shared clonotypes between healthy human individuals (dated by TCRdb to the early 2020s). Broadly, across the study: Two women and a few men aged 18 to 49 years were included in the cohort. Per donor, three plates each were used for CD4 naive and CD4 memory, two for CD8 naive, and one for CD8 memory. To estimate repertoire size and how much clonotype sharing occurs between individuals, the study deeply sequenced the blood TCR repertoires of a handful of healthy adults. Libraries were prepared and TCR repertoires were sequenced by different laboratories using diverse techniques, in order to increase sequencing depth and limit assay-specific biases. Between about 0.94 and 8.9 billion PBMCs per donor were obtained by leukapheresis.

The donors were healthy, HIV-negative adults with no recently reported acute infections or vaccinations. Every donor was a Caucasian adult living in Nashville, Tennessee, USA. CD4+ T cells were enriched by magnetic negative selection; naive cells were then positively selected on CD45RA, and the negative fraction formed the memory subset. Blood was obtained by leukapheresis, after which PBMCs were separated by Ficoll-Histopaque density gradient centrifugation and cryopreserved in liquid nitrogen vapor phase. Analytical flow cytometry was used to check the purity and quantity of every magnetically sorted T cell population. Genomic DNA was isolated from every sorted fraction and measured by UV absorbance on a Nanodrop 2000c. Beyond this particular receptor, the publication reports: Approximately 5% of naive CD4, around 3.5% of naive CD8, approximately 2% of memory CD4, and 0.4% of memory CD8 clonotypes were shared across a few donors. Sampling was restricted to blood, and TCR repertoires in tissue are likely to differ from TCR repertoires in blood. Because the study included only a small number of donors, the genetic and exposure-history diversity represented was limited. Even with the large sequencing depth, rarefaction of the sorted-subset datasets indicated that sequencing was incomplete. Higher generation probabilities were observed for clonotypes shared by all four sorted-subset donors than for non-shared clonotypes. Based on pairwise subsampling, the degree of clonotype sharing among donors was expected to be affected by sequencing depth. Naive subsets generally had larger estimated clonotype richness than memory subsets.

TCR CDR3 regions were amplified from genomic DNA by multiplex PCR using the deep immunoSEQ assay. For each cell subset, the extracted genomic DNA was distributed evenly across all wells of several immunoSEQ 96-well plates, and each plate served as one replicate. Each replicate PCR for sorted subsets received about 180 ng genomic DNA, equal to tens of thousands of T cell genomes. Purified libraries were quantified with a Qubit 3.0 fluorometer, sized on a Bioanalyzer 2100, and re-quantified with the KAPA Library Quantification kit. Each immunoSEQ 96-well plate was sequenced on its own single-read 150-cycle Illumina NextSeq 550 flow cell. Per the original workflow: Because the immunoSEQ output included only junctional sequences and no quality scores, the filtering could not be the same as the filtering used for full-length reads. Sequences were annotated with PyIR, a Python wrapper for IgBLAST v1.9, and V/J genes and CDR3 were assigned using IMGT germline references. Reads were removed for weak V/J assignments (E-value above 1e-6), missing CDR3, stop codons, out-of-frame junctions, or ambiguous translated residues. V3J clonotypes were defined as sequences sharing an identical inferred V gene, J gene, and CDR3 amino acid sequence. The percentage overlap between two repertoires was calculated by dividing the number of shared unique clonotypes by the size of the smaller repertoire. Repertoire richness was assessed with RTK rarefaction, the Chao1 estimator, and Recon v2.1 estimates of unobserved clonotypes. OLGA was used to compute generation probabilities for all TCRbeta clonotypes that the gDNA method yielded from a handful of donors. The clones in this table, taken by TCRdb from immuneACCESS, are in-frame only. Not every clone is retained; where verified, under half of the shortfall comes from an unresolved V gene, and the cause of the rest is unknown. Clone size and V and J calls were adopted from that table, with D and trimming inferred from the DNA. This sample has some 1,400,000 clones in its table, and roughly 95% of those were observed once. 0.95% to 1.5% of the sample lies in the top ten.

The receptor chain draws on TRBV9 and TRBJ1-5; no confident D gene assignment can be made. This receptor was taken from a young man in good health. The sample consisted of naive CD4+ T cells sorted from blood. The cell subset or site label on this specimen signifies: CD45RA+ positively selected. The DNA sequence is TGTGCCAGCAGCGTAGGGCAGGATCAGCCCCAGCATTTT. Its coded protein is CASSVGQDQPQHF.